The 28 T cell receptor beta chains reported below all come from one sample, sequenced in a study of cytomegalovirus exposure and HLA in healthy donors. PCR involved 60 Vbeta and 13 Jbeta primers. TCRdb's copy holds only in-frame clones and misses some; the assay was immunoSEQ multiplex PCR. The profile shows roughly 170,000 clones, 80% to 85% of them singletons. Sequences were obtained from PBMCs. These receptors were collected from a man aged 50-59 years in good health and CMV-seronegative.

V gene TRBV6-1 combines with J gene TRBJ1-1; D is unresolved. This CDR3 region has 13 residues. Trimming removed 4 bases at V and 6 bases at J, with 12 bases between. Germline V gene lookup returns CDR1 MNHNS and CDR2 SASEGT. CDR3 nucleotide sequence: TGTGCCAGCAGTGTCCCCGGGAAGGCTGAAGCTTTCTTT. It specifies CASSVPGKAEAFF.

This rearrangement joins TRBV28 to TRBJ1-2; 10 nucleotides align to TRBD1. This CDR3 comprises 15 residues. The V and J ends lost 5 bases and 1 base, in that order; junction bases with no gene match: 4. Germline V lookup: CDR1 MDHEN, CDR2 SYDVKM. CDR3 region: CASSTRTGGNYGYTF. In nucleotides, the CDR3 is TGTGCCAGCAGTACAAGGACAGGGGGTAACTATGGCTACACCTTC.

The chain links TRBV20-1 to TRBJ2-1; D uncertain. Germline V gives CDR1 DFQATT, CDR2 SNEGSKA (reference sequence). Trimming cost V 2 bases and J 6 bases, with 5 bases left between them. The CDR3 is 11 amino acids. The CDR3 bases are TGCAGTGCTAGATCCCGCAATGAGCAGTTCTTC. Its protein is CSARSRNEQFF.

The rearrangement joins TRBV18 to TRBJ1-1, with D possibly TRBD1 on 5 matching bases. V was pared by 6 bases and J by 7 bases, with 12 bases between. The CDR3 runs 12 residues. Germline V gene data show CDR1 as KGHSH and CDR2 as LQKENI. The CDR3 region is CASSGGGIEAFF. CDR3 nucleotide sequence: TGTGCCAGCTCGGGCGGGGGTATTGAAGCTTTCTTT.

This rearrangement joins TRBV5-6 to TRBJ1-1, with a weak D call TRBD1 (5 bases). Germline assignment: CDR1 SGHDT and CDR2 YYEEEE. Trimming stripped 0 bases from V and 8 bases from J, with 11 bases between. The CDR3 loop spans 13 amino acids. CDR3 in amino acids: CASSLATGREAFF. DNA for the CDR3: TGTGCCAGCAGCTTGGCCACAGGACGGGAAGCTTTCTTT.

This clone was counted only a few times. V and J are TRBV7-2 and TRBJ1-4, with no clear D. V gave up 5 bases and J gave up 0 bases, with 10 bases separating them. In germline, CDR1 is SGHTA, CDR2 FQGNSA. CDR3 length: 15 amino acids. Here the CDR3 DNA reads TGTGCCAGCAGCCTCCACAGTACAACTAATGAAAAACTGTTTTTT. The encoded protein is CASSLHSTTNEKLFF.

The V and J genes are TRBV18 and TRBJ1-3; D call uncertain. The CDR3 is made up of 17 amino acids. CDR1 is KGHSH, CDR2 LQKENI, per germline. V was pared by 1 base and J by 0 bases, with 13 bases between. As DNA, the CDR3 is TGTGCCAGCTCACCACAGCGAGTTTGGCGCTCTGGAAACACCATATATTTT. Encoded protein: CASSPQRVWRSGNTIYF.

CDR3 coding DNA: TGTGCCAGCAGTGTAATGGGGGCTCAAACTAATGGTGGTACGCAGTATTTT. Protein product: CASSVMGAQTNGGTQYF. This chain uses TRBV2 with TRBJ2-3; D perhaps matches TRBD1 (6 bases). The CDR3 extends over 17 amino acids. V dropped 4 bases and J dropped 8 bases, with 25 bases sitting between them. The germline CDR1 and CDR2 sequences are SNHLY and FYNNEI.

With respect to this clone: Other DNA sequences in this specimen translate into the identical CDR3. The V and J genes are TRBV28 and TRBJ1-1, with D uncertain. The CDR3 covers 13 residues. Germline V gives CDR1 MDHEN, CDR2 SYDVKM. The V and J ends lost 3 bases and 1 base respectively, with 6 bases between them. In DNA, the CDR3 is TGTGCCAGCAGTTTGTTCGGGAACACTGAAGCTTTCTTT. Amino acid sequence: CASSLFGNTEAFF.

The chain joins TRBV19 to TRBJ2-7; D may be TRBD2 (6 bases). V gave up 3 bases and J gave up 5 bases, with 20 bases separating them. CDR3 length: 16 amino acids. Germline lookup yields CDR1 LNHDA and CDR2 SQIVND (reference sequence). Here the CDR3 reads CASSITPGQGGNEQYF. The CDR3 DNA follows: TGTGCCAGTAGTATTACCCCTGGCCAGGGAGGTAACGAGCAGTACTTC.

This clone appeared a few times. The chain combines TRBV29-1 with TRBJ1-2, with D perhaps TRBD1 (5 bases). Germline V lookup: CDR1 SQVTM, CDR2 ANQGSEA. The CDR3 totals 13 residues. V was shortened by 3 bases and J by 4 bases, with 12 bases between the two germline ends. CDR3 DNA sequence: TGCAGCGTTGAGGACGGGAGGGGCTATGGCTACACCTTC. Amino acids: CSVEDGRGYGYTF.

The rearrangement links TRBV7-9 to TRBJ1-1; tentatively, D is TRBD1 (6 bases). Germline lookup yields CDR1 SEHNR and CDR2 FQNEAQ (reference sequence). The CDR3 consists of 13 residues. V was clipped by 2 bases and J by 5 bases, with 9 bases between them. This CDR3 reads CASSLKGETEAFF. The CDR3 DNA reads TGTGCCAGCAGCTTAAAGGGGGAGACTGAAGCTTTCTTT. The full variable domain, completed using reference TRBV7-9 and TRBJ1-1, is DTGVSQNPRHKITKRGQNVTFRCDPISEHNRLYWYRQTLGQGPEFLTYFQNEAQLEKSRLLSDRFSAERPKGSFSTLEIQRTEQGDSAMYLCASSLKGETEAFFGQGTRLTVV.

The chain employs TRBV4-1 and TRBJ1-3; 8 bases fit TRBD1. V lost 1 base to trimming and J lost 4 bases; unmatched junction nucleotides: 3. Germline assignment: CDR1 MGHRA and CDR2 YSYEKL. The CDR3 covers 15 residues. Written as DNA, the CDR3 is TGCGCCAGCAGCCAAGGTCGGGACAGGGGAAACACCATATATTTT. This gives the protein CASSQGRDRGNTIYF.

The chain uses TRBV6-4 and TRBJ1-6, with a weak D call TRBD1 (6 bases). The CDR3 runs to 15 residues. Germline V CDR1 and CDR2: MRHNA, SNTAGT. The V end was cut by 4 bases, the J end by 10 bases, with 17 bases between. The CDR3 nucleotides are TGTGCCAGCAGTGCAGGGGTCCGAGGGGCCTCACCCCTCCACTTT. Protein product: CASSAGVRGASPLHF.

This clone was observed a handful of times. This chain links TRBV6-5 with TRBJ1-1, with 9 positions matching TRBD1. CDR1 is MNHEY and CDR2 is SVGAGI in the germline V gene. V was pared by 2 bases and J by 2 bases, with 3 bases of the junction left unmatched. The CDR3 is 15 amino acids. Here the CDR3 reads CASSYGTGTNTEAFF. DNA of the CDR3: TGTGCCAGCAGTTACGGGACAGGGACCAACACTGAAGCTTTCTTT.

The chain uses TRBV29-1 and TRBJ1-5; 9 bases fit TRBD1. The germline V gene has CDR1 SQVTM and CDR2 ANQGSEA. After removal of 7 bases from V and 7 bases from J, the junction contained 11 bases not matched to a gene. This CDR3 is built from 14 residues. For the CDR3, the DNA is TGCAGCGCCATAACAGGGGGCTTAGGACAGCCCCAGCATTTT. Protein sequence: CSAITGGLGQPQHF.

The rearrangement links TRBV19 to TRBJ1-5; D call uncertain. This CDR3 region has 12 residues. Germline lookup yields CDR1 LNHDA and CDR2 SQIVND (reference sequence). V was trimmed by 2 bases and J by 8 bases, leaving 7 bases between them. The CDR3 spells CASSIYSEPQHF. The CDR3 coding sequence is TGTGCCAGTAGTATATATAGTGAGCCCCAGCATTTT.

The chain links TRBV7-2 to TRBJ1-3; no firm D call. Germline CDR1 and CDR2: SGHTA and FQGNSA. Trimming took off 1 base at V and 4 bases at J, with 8 bases between the two ends. The CDR3 totals 14 residues. The CDR3 DNA sequence: TGTGCCAGCAGCTTAGGGAGAATAGGAAACACCATATATTTT. Translated: CASSLGRIGNTIYF.

This chain joins TRBV10-3 and TRBJ1-1; a weak D match, TRBD1 (5 bases). The V end lost 6 bases, the J end lost 1 base, and 9 bases lay between the germline ends. The CDR3 spans 13 residues. CDR1 is ENHRY and CDR2 is SYGVKD in the germline V gene. The CDR3, as DNA: TGTGCCATCAGCCCCACAGGGAACACTGAAGCTTTCTTT. Translating gives CAISPTGNTEAFF.

A single count supports this clone. This chain joins TRBV2 and TRBJ1-4, with D unclear. The CDR3 has 16 residues. The germline V gene encodes CDR1 SNHLY and CDR2 FYNNEI. The ends were cut back, 5 bases at V and 0 bases at J, with 13 bases in the middle. This CDR3 reads CASSPVLDTTNEKLFF. The CDR3 region has the DNA TGTGCCAGCAGTCCGGTTTTAGATACAACTAATGAAAAACTGTTTTTT.

CDR3 amino acids: CASSQDYRQGSNSPLHF. For the CDR3, the DNA is TGTGCCAGCAGCCAAGATTACCGACAGGGGTCGAATTCACCCCTCCACTTT. V and J are TRBV4-2 and TRBJ1-6; 8 bases line up with TRBD1. The V gene end was trimmed by 0 bases and the J gene end by 7 bases; junction bases not matched to a gene: 8. The CDR3 is 17 residues long. Germline V gene sequence: CDR1 LGHNA, CDR2 YNFKEQ.

The chain employs TRBV2 and TRBJ2-3, with TRBD1 identical over 9 bases. This CDR3 is built from 14 residues. Germline assignment: CDR1 SNHLY and CDR2 FYNNEI. V was pared by 1 base and J by 5 bases, with 1 base of the junction left unmatched. The CDR3 here is CASSEDRGQDTQYF. The CDR3 nucleotides are TGTGCCAGCAGTGAAGACAGGGGGCAAGATACGCAGTATTTT.

V is TRBV10-3 and J is TRBJ2-5; 9 nucleotides match TRBD1. Germline CDR1 ENHRY, CDR2 SYGVKD. This CDR3 region has 14 residues. V lost 5 bases to trimming and J lost 4 bases; unmatched junction nucleotides: 5. The CDR3 protein is CAISLGTGPETQYF. CDR3 DNA: TGTGCCATCAGTTTAGGGACAGGGCCAGAGACCCAGTACTTC.

This chain links TRBV7-9 with TRBJ2-5, with 7 bases lining up with TRBD2. Losses at the gene ends were 4 bases for V and 4 bases for J; bases not matched to a gene: 9. The CDR3 extends over 15 amino acids. Germline V gene data show CDR1 as SEHNR and CDR2 as FQNEAQ (reference sequence). CDR3 sequence: CASSSPSGGGETQYF. CDR3 DNA sequence: TGTGCCAGCAGCTCCCCAAGCGGCGGGGGAGAGACCCAGTACTTC.

The chain recombines TRBV6-4 with TRBJ2-1, with TRBD1 matching 9 bases. The J segment lost 13 bases and the V segment lost 4 bases, leaving 11 bases of the junction unmatched. CDR1 and CDR2 (germline): MRHNA, SNTAGT. The CDR3 has 14 amino acids. CDR3 sequence: CASSAAREGQGQFF. CDR3 DNA sequence: TGTGCCAGCAGTGCCGCCAGGGAGGGACAGGGTCAGTTCTTC.

This chain uses TRBV4-3 with TRBJ1-1; D remains ambiguous. From germline, CDR1 is LGHNA and CDR2 YSLEER. The CDR3 is 13 amino acids. V lost 0 bases and J 8 bases, leaving 10 bases between the germline ends. The CDR3 here is CASSQDEYREAFF. The CDR3 coding sequence is TGCGCCAGCAGCCAAGACGAGTACCGGGAAGCTTTCTTT.

The chain links TRBV12-2 to TRBJ2-7; the table gives TRBD2 as D, unverified against the DNA. TRBV12-2 is designated a pseudogene. The CDR3 has 17 amino acids. This CDR3 reads CASRSIAGGRHSYEQYF. CDR3 in DNA: TGTGCAAGTCGCTCAATAGCGGGGGGTCGCCATTCCTACGAGCAGTACTTC.

This clone was seen just once. The chain combines TRBV5-1 with TRBJ2-7; TRBD2 matches at 7 bases. The junction had 7 bases not matched to a gene; V was cut back by 7 bases and J by 6 bases. Germline V gene data show CDR1 as SGHRS and CDR2 as YFSETQ. The CDR3 spans 12 residues. This CDR3 reads CASSGEGREQYF. CDR3 in DNA: TGCGCCAGCTCCGGGGAGGGACGCGAGCAGTACTTC.